This TCR beta chain was captured in a study of identical twins. The study, taken as a whole, reports: The more abundant beta clonotypes in cord blood had fewer insertions, and memory repertoires did not show this.

TCRdb fed the 5' RACE reads into MiXCR, producing one record per CDR3 protein. Altogether some 710,000 distinct CDR3 sequences are present, roughly 6% being singletons, with the ten largest covering about 2%. Per the germline V gene, CDR1 is WSHSY and CDR2 is SAAADI. This CDR3 region has 12 residues. V lost 0 bases, J lost 7 bases, and 7 bases lay in between. The sample holds one count of this clonotype. Its antigen is currently unknown. The sequence was obtained from a man in his late teens or twenties in good health. Sequencing was done on a sample of naive T cells sorted from blood. This chain joins TRBV10-2 and TRBJ2-7; no firm D call. CDR3 DNA sequence: TGCGCCAGCAGTGAGTCGATGGGGGAGCAGTACTTC. It yields the protein CASSESMGEQYF.